This T cell receptor beta chain derives from a study of T cells after yellow fever vaccination. Study information: Each low-cell-number fraction was prepared by means of SMART-Seq v4 Ultra Low Input.

Germline V gene sequence: CDR1 SNHLY, CDR2 FYNNEI. Between the trimmed V and J ends, which lost 2 bases and 6 bases, there was a span of 9 bases. The CDR3 totals 13 residues. This clonotype was detected only a few times. Antigen unknown. TCRdb processed the 5' RACE reads anew with MiXCR; each CDR3 protein has one entry. The table records around 500,000 distinct CDR3 sequences, roughly 22% of them present only once. Study conclusions and caveats: FACS-sorted repertoires could contain abundant clonotypes contaminating from the bulk population.

Specimen: PBMCs, collected 21 days after the first yellow fever vaccination. This rearrangement joins TRBV2 to TRBJ2-3; unclear D gene. The clonotype was recovered from a man aged 18 to 30 who received the YFV17D yellow fever vaccine. In nucleotides, the CDR3 is TGTGCCAGCAGTGAAAACTACGGGGATACGCAGTATTTT. It specifies CASSENYGDTQYF.